The 2 T cell receptor beta chains given below trace back to one sample, sequenced in a study of vaccination and CD4 T cells after COVID-19. Treatment specified: roughly 10-day PBMC culture with coronavirus spike peptide pools or control peptides (ViraFEST assay). Sequencing of DNA taken from cultured CD4+ T cells relied on the Oncomine TCR Beta short-read assay. TCRdb recomputed calls from the PCR reads with MiXCR, one row per CDR3 protein. Here the sample spans under 20,000 distinct CDR3 sequences, roughly 45% being singletons. These receptors' antigens are unknown. The specimen was CD4+ T cells from blood, cultured in vitro. The receptors were sampled from a human donor who had recovered from COVID-19.

This clonotype was observed once. The V and J genes are TRBV11-2 and TRBJ1-1, with a tentative D call TRBD1 (5 bases). CDR1 is SGHAT and CDR2 is FQNNGV in the germline V gene. CDR3 length: 13 residues. The V end lost 5 bases, the J end lost 1 base, and 8 bases lay between the germline ends. The CDR3 protein is CASSPQGNTEAFF. The CDR3 DNA follows: TGTGCCAGCAGCCCGCAGGGGAACACTGAAGCTTTCTTT.

The chain combines TRBV19 with TRBJ2-1; a weak D match, TRBD1 (6 bases). Germline values: CDR1 LNHDA, CDR2 SQIVND (reference sequence). The CDR3 length is 15 residues. Trimming left V 3 bases short and J 0 bases short, with 9 bases between. In nucleotides, the CDR3 is TGTGCCAGTAGTATTAGGGGGAGCTCCTACAATGAGCAGTTCTTC. It yields the protein CASSIRGSSYNEQFF.